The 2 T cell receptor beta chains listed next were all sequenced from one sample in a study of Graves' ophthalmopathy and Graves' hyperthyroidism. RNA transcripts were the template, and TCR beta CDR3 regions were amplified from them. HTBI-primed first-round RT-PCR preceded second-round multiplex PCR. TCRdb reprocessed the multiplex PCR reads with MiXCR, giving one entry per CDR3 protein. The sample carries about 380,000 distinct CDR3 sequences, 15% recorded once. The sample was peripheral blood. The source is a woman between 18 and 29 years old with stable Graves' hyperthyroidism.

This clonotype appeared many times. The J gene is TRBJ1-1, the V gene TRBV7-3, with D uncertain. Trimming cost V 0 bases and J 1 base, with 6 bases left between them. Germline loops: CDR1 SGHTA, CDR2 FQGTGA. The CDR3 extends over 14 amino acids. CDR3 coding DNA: TGTGCCAGCAGCTTAACGGGTCAGAACACTGAAGCTTTCTTT. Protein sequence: CASSLTGQNTEAFF.

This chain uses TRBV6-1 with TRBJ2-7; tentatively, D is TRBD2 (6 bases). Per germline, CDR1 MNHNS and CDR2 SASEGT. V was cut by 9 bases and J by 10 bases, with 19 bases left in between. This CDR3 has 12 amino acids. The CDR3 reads CASQEGSSGQYF. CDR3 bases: TGTGCCAGTCAGGAGGGCTCGTCAGGACAGTACTTC.